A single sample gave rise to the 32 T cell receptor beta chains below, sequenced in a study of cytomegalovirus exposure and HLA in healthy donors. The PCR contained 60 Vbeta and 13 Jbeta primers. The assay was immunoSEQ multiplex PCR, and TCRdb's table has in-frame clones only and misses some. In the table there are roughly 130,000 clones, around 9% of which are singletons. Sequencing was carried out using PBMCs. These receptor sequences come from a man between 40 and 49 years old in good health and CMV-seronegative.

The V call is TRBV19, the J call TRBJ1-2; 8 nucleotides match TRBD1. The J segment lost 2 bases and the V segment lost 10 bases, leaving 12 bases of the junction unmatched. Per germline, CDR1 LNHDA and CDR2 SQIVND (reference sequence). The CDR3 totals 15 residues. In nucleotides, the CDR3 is TGTGCCACCCGAGGCTCAGGGGGCCTAAACTATGGCTACACCTTC. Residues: CATRGSGGLNYGYTF.

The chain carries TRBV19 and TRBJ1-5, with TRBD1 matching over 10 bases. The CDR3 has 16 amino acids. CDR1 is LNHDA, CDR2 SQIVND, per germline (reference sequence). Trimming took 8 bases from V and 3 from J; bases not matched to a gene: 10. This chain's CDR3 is CASESGTGVVNQPQHF. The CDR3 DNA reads TGTGCCAGTGAATCCGGGACAGGGGTTGTCAATCAGCCCCAGCATTTT.

DNA of the CDR3: TGTGCCAGCTCACCATTGTCGGACAGGGCTAACTATGGCTACACCTTC. Its protein product is CASSPLSDRANYGYTF. This chain connects TRBV18 to TRBJ1-2; 8 positions match TRBD1. The CDR3 has 16 amino acids. Per the germline V gene, CDR1 is KGHSH and CDR2 is LQKENI. J was trimmed by 0 bases and V by 2 bases; bases with no gene match: 5.

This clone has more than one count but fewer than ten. The CDR3 loop is CASSPGQNTEAFF. Here the CDR3 DNA reads TGTGCCAGCAGCCCGGGACAGAACACTGAAGCTTTCTTT. J is TRBJ1-1 and V is TRBV9; a possible D gene is TRBD1 (6 bases). V dropped 4 bases and J dropped 1 base, with 8 bases sitting between them. The CDR3 length is 13 residues. Germline CDR1 SGDLS, CDR2 YYNGEE.

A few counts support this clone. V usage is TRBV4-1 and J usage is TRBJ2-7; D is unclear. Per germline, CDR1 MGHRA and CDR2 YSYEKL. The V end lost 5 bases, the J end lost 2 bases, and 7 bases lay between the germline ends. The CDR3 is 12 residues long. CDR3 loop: CASSNLAYEQYF. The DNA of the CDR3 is TGCGCCAGCAGCAACCTAGCCTACGAGCAGTACTTC.

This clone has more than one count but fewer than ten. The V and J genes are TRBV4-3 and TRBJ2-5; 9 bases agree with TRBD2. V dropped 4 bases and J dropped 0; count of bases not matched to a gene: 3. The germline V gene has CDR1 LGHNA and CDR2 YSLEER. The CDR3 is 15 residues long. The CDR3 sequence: CASSLSGGHQETQYF. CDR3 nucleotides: TGCGCCAGCAGCCTGAGCGGGGGGCACCAAGAGACCCAGTACTTC.

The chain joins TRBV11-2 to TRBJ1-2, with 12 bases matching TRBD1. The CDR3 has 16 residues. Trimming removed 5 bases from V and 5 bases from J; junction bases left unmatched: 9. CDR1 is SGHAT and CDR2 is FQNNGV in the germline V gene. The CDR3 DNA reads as TGTGCCAGCAGCCCGGGACAGGGGGCTGATCGGTATGGCTACACCTTC. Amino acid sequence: CASSPGQGADRYGYTF.

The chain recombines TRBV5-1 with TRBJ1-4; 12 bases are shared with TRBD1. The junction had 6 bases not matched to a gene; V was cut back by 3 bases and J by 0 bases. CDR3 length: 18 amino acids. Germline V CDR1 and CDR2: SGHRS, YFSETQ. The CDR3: CASSSGTGGVATNEKLFF. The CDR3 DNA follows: TGCGCCAGCAGCTCCGGGACAGGGGGCGTCGCAACTAATGAAAAACTGTTTTTT.

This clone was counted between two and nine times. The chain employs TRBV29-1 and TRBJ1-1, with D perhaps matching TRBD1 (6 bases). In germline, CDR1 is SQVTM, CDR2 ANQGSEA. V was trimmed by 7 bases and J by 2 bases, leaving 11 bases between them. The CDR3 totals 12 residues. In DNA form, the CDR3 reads TGCAGCGCCCGAGGGGGAAACACTGAAGCTTTCTTT. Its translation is CSARGGNTEAFF.

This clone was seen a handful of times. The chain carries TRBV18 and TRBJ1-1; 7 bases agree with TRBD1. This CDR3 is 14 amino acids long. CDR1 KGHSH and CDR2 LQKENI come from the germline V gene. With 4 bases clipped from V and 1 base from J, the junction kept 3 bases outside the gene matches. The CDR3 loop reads CASSLPGGNTEAFF. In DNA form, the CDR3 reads TGTGCCAGCTCACTACCAGGGGGGAACACTGAAGCTTTCTTT.

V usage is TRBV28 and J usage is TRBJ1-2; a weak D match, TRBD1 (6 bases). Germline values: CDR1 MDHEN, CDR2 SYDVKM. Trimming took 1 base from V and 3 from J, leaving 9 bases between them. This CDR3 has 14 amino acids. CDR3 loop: CASSLSGGDYGYTF. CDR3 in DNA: TGTGCCAGCAGTTTATCTGGGGGCGACTATGGCTACACCTTC.

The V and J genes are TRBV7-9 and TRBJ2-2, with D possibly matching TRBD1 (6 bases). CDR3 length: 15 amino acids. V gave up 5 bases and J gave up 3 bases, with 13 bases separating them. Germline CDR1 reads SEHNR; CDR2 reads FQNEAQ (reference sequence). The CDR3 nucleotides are TGTGCCAGCAGCCCACAGGGCAGCCACACCGGGGAGCTGTTTTTT. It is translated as CASSPQGSHTGELFF.

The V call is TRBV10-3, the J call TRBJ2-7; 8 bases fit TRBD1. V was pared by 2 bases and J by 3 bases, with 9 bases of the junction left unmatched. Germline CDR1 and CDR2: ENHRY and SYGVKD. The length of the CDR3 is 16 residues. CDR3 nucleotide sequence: TGTGCCATCAGTGAGCTCCAGGACAGGGTGAACTACGAGCAGTACTTC. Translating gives CAISELQDRVNYEQYF.

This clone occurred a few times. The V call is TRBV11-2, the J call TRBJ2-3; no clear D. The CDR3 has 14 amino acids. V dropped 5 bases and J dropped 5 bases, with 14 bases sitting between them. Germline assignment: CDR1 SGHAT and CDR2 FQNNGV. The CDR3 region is CASSPRTAGDTQYF. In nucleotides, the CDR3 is TGTGCCAGCAGCCCCCGAACCGCCGGAGATACGCAGTATTTT.

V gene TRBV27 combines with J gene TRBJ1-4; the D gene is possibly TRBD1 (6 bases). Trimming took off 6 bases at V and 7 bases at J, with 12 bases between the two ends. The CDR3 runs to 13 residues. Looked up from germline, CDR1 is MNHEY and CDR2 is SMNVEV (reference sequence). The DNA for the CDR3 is TGTGCCAGCAGCCCGAACAGGGCTGAAAAACTGTTTTTT. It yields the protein CASSPNRAEKLFF.

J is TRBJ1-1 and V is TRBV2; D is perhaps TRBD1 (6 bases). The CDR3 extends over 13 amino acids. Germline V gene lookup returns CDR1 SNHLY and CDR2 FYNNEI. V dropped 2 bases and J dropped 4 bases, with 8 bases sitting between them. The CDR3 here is CASSERTVTEAFF. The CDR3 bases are TGTGCCAGCAGTGAACGGACAGTCACTGAAGCTTTCTTT.

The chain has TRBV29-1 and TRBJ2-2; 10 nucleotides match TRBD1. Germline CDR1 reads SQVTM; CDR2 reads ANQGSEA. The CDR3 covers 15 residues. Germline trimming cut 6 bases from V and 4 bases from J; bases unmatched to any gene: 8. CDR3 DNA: TGCAGCGTGCCCGGGACAGGGGTCTTCACCGGGGAGCTGTTTTTT. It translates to CSVPGTGVFTGELFF.

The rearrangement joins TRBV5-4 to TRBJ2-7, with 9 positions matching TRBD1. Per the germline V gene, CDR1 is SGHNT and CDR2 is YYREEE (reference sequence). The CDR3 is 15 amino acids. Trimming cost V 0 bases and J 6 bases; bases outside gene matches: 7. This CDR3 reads CASSLETGGEAEQYF. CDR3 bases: TGTGCCAGCAGCTTGGAGACAGGGGGAGAGGCCGAGCAGTACTTC.

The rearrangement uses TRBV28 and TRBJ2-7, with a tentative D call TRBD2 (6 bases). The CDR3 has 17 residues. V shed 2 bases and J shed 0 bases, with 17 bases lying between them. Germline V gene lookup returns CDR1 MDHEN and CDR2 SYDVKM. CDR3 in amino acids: CASSLPGTFSSSYEQYF. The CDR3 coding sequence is TGTGCCAGCAGTTTACCCGGGACTTTCTCTAGCTCCTACGAGCAGTACTTC.

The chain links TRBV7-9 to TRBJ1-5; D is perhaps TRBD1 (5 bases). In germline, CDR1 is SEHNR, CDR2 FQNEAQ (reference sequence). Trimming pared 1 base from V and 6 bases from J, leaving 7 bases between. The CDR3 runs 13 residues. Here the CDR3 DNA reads TGTGCCAGCAGCTTAGACGGGGGTCAGCCCCAGCATTTT. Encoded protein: CASSLDGGQPQHF.

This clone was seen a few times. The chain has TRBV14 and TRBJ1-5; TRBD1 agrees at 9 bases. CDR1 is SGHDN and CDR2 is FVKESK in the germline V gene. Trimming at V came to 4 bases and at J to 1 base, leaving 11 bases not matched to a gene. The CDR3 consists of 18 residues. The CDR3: CASSRDTAGTGSNQPQHF. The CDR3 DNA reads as TGTGCCAGCAGCCGTGACACCGCCGGGACAGGGAGCAATCAGCCCCAGCATTTT. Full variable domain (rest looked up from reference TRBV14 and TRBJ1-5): EAGVTQFPSHSVIEKGQTVTLRCDPISGHDNLYWYRRVMGKEIKFLLHFVKESKQDESGMPNNRFLAERTGGTYSTLKVQPAELEDSGVYFCASSRDTAGTGSNQPQHFGDGTRLSIL.

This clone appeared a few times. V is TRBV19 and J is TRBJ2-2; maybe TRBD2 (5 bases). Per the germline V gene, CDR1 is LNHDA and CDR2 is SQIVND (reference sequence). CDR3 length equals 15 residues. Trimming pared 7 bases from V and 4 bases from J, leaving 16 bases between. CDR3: CASNPLAGGTGELFF. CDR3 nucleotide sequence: TGTGCCAGTAATCCCCTGGCGGGCGGCACCGGGGAGCTGTTTTTT.

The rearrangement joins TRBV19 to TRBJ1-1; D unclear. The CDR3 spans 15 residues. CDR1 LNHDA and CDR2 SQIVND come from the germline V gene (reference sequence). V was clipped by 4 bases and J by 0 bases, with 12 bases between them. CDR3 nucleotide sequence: TGTGCCAGTAGTACCTGGGCTTCGGTGAACACTGAAGCTTTCTTT. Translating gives CASSTWASVNTEAFF.

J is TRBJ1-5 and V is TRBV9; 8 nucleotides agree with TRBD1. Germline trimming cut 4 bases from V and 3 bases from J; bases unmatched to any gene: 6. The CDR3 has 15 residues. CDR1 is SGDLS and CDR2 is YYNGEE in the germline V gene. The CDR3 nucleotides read TGTGCCAGCAGCCCCACAGGGGGTTACAATCAGCCCCAGCATTTT. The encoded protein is CASSPTGGYNQPQHF.

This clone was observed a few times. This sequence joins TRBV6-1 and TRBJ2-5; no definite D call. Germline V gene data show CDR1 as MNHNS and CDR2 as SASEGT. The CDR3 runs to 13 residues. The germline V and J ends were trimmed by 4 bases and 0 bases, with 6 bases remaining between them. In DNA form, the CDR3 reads TGTGCCAGCAGTGTAGACAACCAAGAGACCCAGTACTTC. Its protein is CASSVDNQETQYF.

The CDR3 nucleotides are TGTGCCAGCGCCCGGACAGGGAGGGACACTGAAGCTTTCTTT. It codes for CASARTGRDTEAFF. V is TRBV25-1 and J is TRBJ1-1; TRBD1 aligns across 8 bases. The CDR3 extends over 14 amino acids. The junction had 8 bases not matched to a gene; V was cut back by 8 bases and J by 3 bases. Per germline, CDR1 MGHDK and CDR2 SYGVNS.

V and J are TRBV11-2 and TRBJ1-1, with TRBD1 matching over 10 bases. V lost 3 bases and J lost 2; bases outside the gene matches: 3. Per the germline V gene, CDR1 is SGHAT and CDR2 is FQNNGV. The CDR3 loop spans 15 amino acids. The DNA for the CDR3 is TGTGCCAGCAGCTTTTGGGACAGGGGAAACACTGAAGCTTTCTTT. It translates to CASSFWDRGNTEAFF.

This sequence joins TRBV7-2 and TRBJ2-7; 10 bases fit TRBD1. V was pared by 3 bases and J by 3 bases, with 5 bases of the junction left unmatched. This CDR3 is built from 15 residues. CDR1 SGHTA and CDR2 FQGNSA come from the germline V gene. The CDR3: CASSLAGTGDYEQYF. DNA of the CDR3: TGTGCCAGCAGCTTGGCCGGGACAGGGGACTACGAGCAGTACTTC.

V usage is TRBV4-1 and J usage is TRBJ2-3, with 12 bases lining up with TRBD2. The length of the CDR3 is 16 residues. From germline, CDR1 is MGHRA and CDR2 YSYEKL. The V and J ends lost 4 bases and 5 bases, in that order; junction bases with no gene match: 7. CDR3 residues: CASSLSSGGAIDTQYF. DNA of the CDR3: TGCGCCAGCAGCCTCTCTAGCGGGGGGGCCATAGATACGCAGTATTTT.

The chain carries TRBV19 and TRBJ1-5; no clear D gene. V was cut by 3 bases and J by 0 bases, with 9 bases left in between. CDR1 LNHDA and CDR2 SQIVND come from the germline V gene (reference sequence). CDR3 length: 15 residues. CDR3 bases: TGTGCCAGTAGTATGTGGCGGAGTAGCAATCAGCCCCAGCATTTT. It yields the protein CASSMWRSSNQPQHF.

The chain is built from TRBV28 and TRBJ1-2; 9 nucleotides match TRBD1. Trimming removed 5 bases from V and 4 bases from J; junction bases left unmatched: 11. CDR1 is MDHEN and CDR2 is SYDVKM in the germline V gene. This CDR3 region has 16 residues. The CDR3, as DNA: TGTGCCAGCAGTCCCAACCATCCGGGACAGGGCTATGGCTACACCTTC. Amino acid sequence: CASSPNHPGQGYGYTF.

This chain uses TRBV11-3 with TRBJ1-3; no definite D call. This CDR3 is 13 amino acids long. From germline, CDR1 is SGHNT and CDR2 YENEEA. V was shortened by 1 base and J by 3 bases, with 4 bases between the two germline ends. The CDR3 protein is CASSLGHGNTIYF. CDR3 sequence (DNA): TGTGCCAGCAGCTTAGGTCATGGAAACACCATATATTTT.